Listed here is a single T cell receptor beta chain. Its specificity is not known. One end of the junction varies from germline; a read error may be responsible. Three rounds of nested PCR, following a modified ARM-PCR protocol, produced the TCRbeta library. Each CDR3 protein is one row after TCRdb ran MiXCR on the multiplex PCR reads. The sample lists fewer than 90,000 distinct CDR3 sequences, roughly three quarters seen once, with about a fifth in the top ten. No cell sorting was done before RNA was extracted from the tissue. This non-tumor lung sample came from over 3 cm beyond the tumor edge. These data come from a study of tumor and adjacent non-tumor tissue in lung cancer. Study background: Aged roughly 31 to 76 years, patients included approximately 11 men and about five women with stage I to III disease.

General study results and limits: Tumor TCR diversity, when higher, was linked to shorter survival. Normal lung showed higher cumulative top 100 clone frequency than tumor. Tumor tissue had significantly higher TCR diversity than normal lung.

The receptor's source is a woman aged 50 to 65 with non-small cell lung cancer. The sequencing sample was made of distant non-tumor lung tissue.

The CDR3 sequence is CVGSLTDTAYEQYF. The CDR3 DNA reads as TGTGTCGGCAGCCTGACAGACACTGCCTACGAGCAGTATTTC. The chain uses TRBV11-2 and TRBJ2-7; weak D call: TRBD1 (5 bases). This CDR3 is 14 amino acids long. Germline values: CDR1 SGHAT, CDR2 FQNNGV.